This T cell receptor (beta chain) originates from a study of OX40 agonist ivuxolimab in advanced cancers. Whole-study context: It was ivuxolimab, an agonistic anti-OX40 (CD134) antibody, that patients were treated with. Aged roughly 23 to 79 with a mean of about 63 years, they were around 85% male.

The CDR3 is 14 amino acids. Germline-derived CDR1 and CDR2 are LNHDA and SQIVND (reference sequence). V was clipped by 0 bases and J by 11 bases, with 14 bases between them. Remarks on this clone: The antigen is undetermined.

Libraries were prepared by immunoSEQ multiplex PCR; TCRdb keeps only in-frame clonotypes and omits some of them. The sample shows around 80,000 clones, approximately 89% of them seen only once. General study findings and limits: Some nonresponders likewise displayed low normalized T-cell clonal expansion.

The chain employs TRBV19 and TRBJ2-1; D might be TRBD2 (5 bases). The starting material was CD4+ or CD8+ T cells sorted from blood, obtained in a trial of the OX40 agonist ivuxolimab. The sequence was obtained from an adult with an advanced solid tumor such as melanoma, head and neck, liver or kidney cancer. The CDR3 nucleotides read TGTGCCAGTAGTATAGATCGATGGGAGACGAAGCAGTTCTTC. It codes for CASSIDRWETKQFF.